The clone carrying this TCR beta chain was observed at least ten times. The sample is drawn from a study of early T cells in non-severe SARS-CoV-2 infection. On the study more broadly: Bulk RNA taken from unsorted whole blood was sequenced, leaving chains unpaired.

V shed 6 bases and J shed 4 bases, with 15 bases lying between them. The CDR3 has 14 residues. Germline loops: CDR1 DFQATT, CDR2 SNEGSKA (reference sequence). Attachment of unique molecular identifiers to individual cDNA molecules was performed. TCRdb redid the calling of the 5' RACE reads with MiXCR, one entry per CDR3 protein. The sample includes fewer than 85,000 distinct CDR3 sequences, roughly an eighth seen only once; the top ten take over 0.95%. V and J are TRBV20-1 and TRBJ2-2, with a tentative D call TRBD1 (5 bases). The sequencing sample was made of whole blood. The receptor's source is an adult who was a healthcare worker with PCR-confirmed SARS-CoV-2 infection or an uninfected control (not recorded which). CDR3 nucleotide sequence: TGCAGTGCAGGGGCACAGGTTCCCACCGGGGAGCTGTTTTTT. It codes for CSAGAQVPTGELFF.